These 12 T cell receptor beta chains came from one sample sequenced in a study of blood T cell repertoires in COVID-19. This table comes from immunoSEQ multiplex PCR, and its TCRdb copy is limited to in-frame clones, with some not included. The table has about 81,000 clones, about 89% seen once. Sequencing used peripheral blood. The source of these receptors is a man aged 65-85 years with active or convalescent COVID-19.

V gene TRBV5-1 combines with J gene TRBJ2-7; D is ambiguous. CDR1 SGHRS and CDR2 YFSETQ come from the germline V gene. The CDR3 is 13 residues long. The V end lost 1 base, the J end lost 4 bases, and 9 bases lay between the germline ends. The CDR3 nucleotides read TGCGCCAGCAGCTTGTCCCCAGAATACGAGCAGTACTTC. It codes for CASSLSPEYEQYF.

The chain recombines TRBV7-9 with TRBJ2-7; maybe TRBD2 (5 bases). Looked up from germline, CDR1 is SEHNR and CDR2 is FQNEAQ (reference sequence). The CDR3 runs 16 residues. Between the trimmed V and J ends, which lost 0 bases and 1 base, there was a span of 13 bases. CDR3 DNA sequence: TGTGCCAGCAGCTTAGCATCTCCTACTAGATCCTACGAGCAGTACTTC. Its protein is CASSLASPTRSYEQYF.

The gene calls are TRBV18 and TRBJ2-3, with TRBD1 as a possible D gene (5 bases). This CDR3 is 14 amino acids long. Germline V gives CDR1 KGHSH, CDR2 LQKENI. The V end lost 3 bases, the J end lost 2 bases, and 9 bases lay between the germline ends. DNA of the CDR3: TGTGCCAGCTCACCTTCGACAGACACAGATACGCAGTATTTT. Its translation: CASSPSTDTDTQYF. Filled out from reference TRBV18 and TRBJ2-3, the complete variable domain reads NAGVMQNPRHLVRRRGQEARLRCSPMKGHSHVYWYRQLPEEGLKFMVYLQKENIIDESGMPKERFSAEFPKEGPSILRIQQVVRGDSAAYFCASSPSTDTDTQYFGPGTRLTVL.

This clone was picked up one time. The chain uses TRBV11-3 and TRBJ2-1; possibly TRBD2 for D (5 bases). With 5 bases removed from V and 8 bases from J, the gap between germline ends came to 16 bases. CDR3 length: 14 amino acids. Germline CDR1 and CDR2: SGHNT and YENEEA. The CDR3, as DNA: TGTGCCAGCAGCCACCGAGGGTTGGGAGATGAGCAGTTCTTC. As protein: CASSHRGLGDEQFF.

The CDR3 coding sequence is TGCGCCAGCAGACCGGGACAAAGCTCCTATAATTCACCCCTCCACTTT. Translated: CASRPGQSSYNSPLHF. V is TRBV10-2 and J is TRBJ1-6; a weak D match, TRBD1 (6 bases). V lost 6 bases to trimming and J lost 0 bases, with 12 bases between them. Looked up from germline, CDR1 is WSHSY and CDR2 is SAAADI. CDR3 length: 16 residues.

A single count supports this clone. V usage is TRBV5-1 and J usage is TRBJ1-3, with unresolved D. The CDR3 sequence is 14 residues long. Trimming shortened V by 4 bases and J by 0 bases, and 8 bases separated the two germline ends. Looked up from germline, CDR1 is SGHRS and CDR2 is YFSETQ. CDR3 coding DNA: TGCGCCAGCAGCCAGGCAGCCTCTGGAAACACCATATATTTT. Amino acid sequence: CASSQAASGNTIYF. Together with reference TRBV5-1 and TRBJ1-3, the CDR3 gives the full variable domain: KAGVTQTPRYLIKTRGQQVTLSCSPISGHRSVSWYQQTPGQGLQFLFEYFSETQRNKGNFPGRFSGRQFSNSRSEMNVSTLELGDSALYLCASSQAASGNTIYFGEGSWLTVV.

This CDR3 reads CASSMTQLETPLHF. The CDR3 DNA reads as TGTGCCAGTAGTATGACCCAGCTAGAAACACCCCTCCACTTT. The chain employs TRBV19 and TRBJ1-6; no reliable D call. Germline CDR1 LNHDA, CDR2 SQIVND (reference sequence). V shed 3 bases and J shed 11 bases, with 14 bases lying between them. This CDR3 is 14 amino acids long.

This sequence joins TRBV6-2 or TRBV6-3 and TRBJ1-6; 10 bases match TRBD1. Unmatched junction bases numbered 6, after V lost 5 bases and J lost 8 bases. Per the germline V gene, CDR1 is MNHEY and CDR2 is SVGEGT. The CDR3 totals 15 residues. This chain's CDR3 is CASSTAGTGDSPLHF. The CDR3 DNA reads TGTGCCAGCAGTACCGCCGGGACAGGGGATTCACCCCTCCACTTT.

The chain carries TRBV3-1 (or the pseudogene TRBV3-2) and TRBJ1-3, with 10 bases matching TRBD1. Trimming took 3 bases from V and 0 from J; bases not matched to a gene: 5. CDR3 length equals 17 residues. Germline CDR1 LGHDT, CDR2 YNNKEL (reference sequence). The CDR3 DNA is TGTGCCAGCAGCCACGGACAGGGGGTATTCTCTGGAAACACCATATATTTT. Protein: CASSHGQGVFSGNTIYF.

This chain connects TRBV9 to TRBJ2-3; 11 bases agree with TRBD1. The J segment lost 4 bases and the V segment lost 6 bases, leaving 7 bases of the junction unmatched. The CDR3 extends over 15 amino acids. The germline CDR1 and CDR2 sequences are SGDLS and YYNGEE. The CDR3: CASNAGTGGSDTQYF. DNA for the CDR3: TGTGCCAGCAACGCCGGGACAGGGGGTTCAGATACGCAGTATTTT.

This clone was observed a single time. V usage is TRBV3-1 (or the pseudogene TRBV3-2) and J usage is TRBJ1-6, with D possibly TRBD1 on 6 matching bases. CDR3 length: 16 amino acids. V was clipped by 1 base and J by 8 bases, with 15 bases between them. Germline V lookup: CDR1 LGHDT, CDR2 YNNKEL (reference sequence). The CDR3: CASSQGGGVLDSPLHF. The CDR3, as DNA: TGTGCCAGCAGCCAAGGGGGGGGCGTTTTGGATTCACCCCTCCACTTT.

The V gene is TRBV12-3 or TRBV12-4, the J gene TRBJ2-7, with TRBD1 identical over 7 bases. The CDR3 has 13 residues. V lost 6 bases, J lost 3 bases, and 5 bases stayed unmatched. For the CDR3, the DNA is TGTGCCAGCAGCAGACAGGGAGTCTACGAGCAGTACTTC. It is translated as CASSRQGVYEQYF.